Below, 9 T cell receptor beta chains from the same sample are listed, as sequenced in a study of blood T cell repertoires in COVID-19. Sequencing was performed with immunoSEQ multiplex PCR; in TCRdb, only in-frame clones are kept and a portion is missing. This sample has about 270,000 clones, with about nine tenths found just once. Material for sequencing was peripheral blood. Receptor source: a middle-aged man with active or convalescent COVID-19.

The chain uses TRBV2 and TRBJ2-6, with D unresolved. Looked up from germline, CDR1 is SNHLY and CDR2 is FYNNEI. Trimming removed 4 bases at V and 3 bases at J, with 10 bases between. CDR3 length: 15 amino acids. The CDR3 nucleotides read TGTGCCAGCAGTGCCTCGGTTTATGGGGCCAACGTCCTGACTTTC. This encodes CASSASVYGANVLTF.

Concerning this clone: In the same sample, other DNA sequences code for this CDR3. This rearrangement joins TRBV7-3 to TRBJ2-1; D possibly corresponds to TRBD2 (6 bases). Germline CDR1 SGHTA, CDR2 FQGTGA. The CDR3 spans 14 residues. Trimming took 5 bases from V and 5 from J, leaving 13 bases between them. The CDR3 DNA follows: TGTGCCAGCAGCCCAAGCGGGCTGAACAATGAGCAGTTCTTC. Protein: CASSPSGLNNEQFF.

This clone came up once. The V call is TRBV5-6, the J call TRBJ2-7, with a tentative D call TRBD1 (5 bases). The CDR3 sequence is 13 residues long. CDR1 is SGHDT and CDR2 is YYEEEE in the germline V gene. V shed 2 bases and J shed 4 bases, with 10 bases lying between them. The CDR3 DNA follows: TGTGCCAGCAGCTTCAAGGGGCTTTACGAGCAGTACTTC. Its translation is CASSFKGLYEQYF. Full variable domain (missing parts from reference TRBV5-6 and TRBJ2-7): DAGVTQSPTHLIKTRGQQVTLRCSPKSGHDTVSWYQQALGQGPQFIFQYYEEEERQRGNFPDRFSGHQFPNYSSELNVNALLLGDSALYLCASSFKGLYEQYFGPGTRLTVT.

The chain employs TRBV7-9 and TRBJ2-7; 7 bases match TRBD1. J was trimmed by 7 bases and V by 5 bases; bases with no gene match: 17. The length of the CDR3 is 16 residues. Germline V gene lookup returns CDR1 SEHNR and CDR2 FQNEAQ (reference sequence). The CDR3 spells CASSTSTGINHWEQYF. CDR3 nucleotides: TGTGCCAGCAGCACGTCGACAGGGATCAATCATTGGGAGCAGTACTTC.

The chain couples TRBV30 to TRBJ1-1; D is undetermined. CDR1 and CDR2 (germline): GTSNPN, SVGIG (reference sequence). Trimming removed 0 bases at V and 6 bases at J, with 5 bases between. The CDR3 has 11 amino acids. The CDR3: CAWSVRAEAFF. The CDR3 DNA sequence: TGTGCCTGGAGTGTCCGCGCTGAAGCTTTCTTT.

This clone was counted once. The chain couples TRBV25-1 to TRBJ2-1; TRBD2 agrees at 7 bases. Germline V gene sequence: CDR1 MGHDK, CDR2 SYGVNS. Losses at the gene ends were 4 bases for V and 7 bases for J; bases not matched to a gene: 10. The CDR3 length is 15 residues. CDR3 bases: TGTGCCAGCAGTGGGGGTCGGGGGGAAAGTAATGAGCAGTTCTTC. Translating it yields CASSGGRGESNEQFF.

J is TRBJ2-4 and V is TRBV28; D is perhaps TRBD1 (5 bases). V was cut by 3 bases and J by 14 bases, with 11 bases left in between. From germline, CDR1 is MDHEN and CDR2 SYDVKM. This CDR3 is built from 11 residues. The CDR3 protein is CASSLTGREYF. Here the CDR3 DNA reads TGTGCCAGCAGTTTGACCGGCAGGGAGTACTTC. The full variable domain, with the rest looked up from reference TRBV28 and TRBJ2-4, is DVKVTQSSRYLVKRTGEKVFLECVQDMDHENMFWYRQDPGLGLRLIYFSYDVKMKEKGDIPEGYSVSREKKERFSLILESASTNQTSMYLCASSLTGREYFGAGTRLSVL.

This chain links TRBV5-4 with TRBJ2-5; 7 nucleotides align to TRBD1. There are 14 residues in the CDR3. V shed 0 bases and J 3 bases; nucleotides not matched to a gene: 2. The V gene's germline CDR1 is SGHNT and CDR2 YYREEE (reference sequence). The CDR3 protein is CASSLGQGKETQYF. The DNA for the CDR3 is TGTGCCAGCAGCTTGGGACAGGGCAAAGAGACCCAGTACTTC.

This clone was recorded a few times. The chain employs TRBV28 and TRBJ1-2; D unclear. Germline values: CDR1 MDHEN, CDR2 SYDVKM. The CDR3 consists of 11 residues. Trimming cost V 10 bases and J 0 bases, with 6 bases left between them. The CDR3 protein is CATHTNYGYTF. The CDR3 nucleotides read TGTGCCACACATACTAACTATGGCTACACCTTC.